This T cell receptor (beta chain) appears in the sequencing data of a study of ipilimumab plus nivolumab after autologous stem cell transplantation. Study-level points and caveats: The authors say TCR, Treg and microbiome findings warrant further study.

Starting 14 to 28 days after autologous transplant, ipilimumab 1 mg/kg was given. Profiled with immunoSEQ multiplex PCR; TCRdb holds only in-frame clones, not every one. The sample lists some 45,000 clones; nearly 90% were seen once. There are 14 residues in the CDR3. V was cut by 4 bases and J by 4 bases, with 8 bases left in between. CDR1 and CDR2 from the germline V gene are MDHEN and SYDVKM. This clone was seen a single time. What it binds is unknown. This sequence joins TRBV28 and TRBJ2-6; D not certain. Here the sequenced sample was PBMCs, taken in a trial of ipilimumab plus nivolumab as post-transplant consolidation. The TCR comes from a male donor with multiple myeloma. The CDR3: CASSWGSGANVLTF. The CDR3 bases are TGTGCCAGCAGTTGGGGTTCAGGGGCCAACGTCCTGACTTTC.